These T cell receptor beta chains were read from a single sample in a study of post-analysis software for immune sequencing data. Using its own MiXCR run on the PCR reads, TCRdb lists one record per CDR3 protein. This table has around 500,000 distinct CDR3 sequences, less than 40% appearing once. Material for sequencing was blood. The receptor source for this set is a girl aged 2-17 years with multiple sclerosis. The CDR3 runs from the conserved cysteine through the conserved F or W. The D gene is left open where the match is weak. Expanded clones are given a class, and other clones once, few, many or no size at all.

>TRBD2|14|-|TRBV20-1|TRBJ2-5
CSARVSGGAGTQYF
TGCAGTGCTAGAGTTAGCGGGGGAGCCGGGACCCAGTACTTC
>TRBD2|17|once|TRBV20-1|TRBJ2-3
CSARAQLAGAYTDTRYF
TGCAGTGCTAGAGCCCAACTAGCGGGGGCCTACACAGATACGCGGTATTTT
>TRBD2|13|-|TRBV11-2|TRBJ2-7
CASGTNLPYEQYF
TGTGCCAGCGGGACTAATCTACCCTACGAGCAGTACTTC
>-|15|few|TRBV14|TRBJ2-3
CASSQRAGQADTQYF
TGTGCCAGCAGCCAAAGGGCAGGGCAAGCAGATACGCAGTATTTT
>-|13|few|TRBV20-1|TRBJ2-5
CSASWRIQETQYF
TGCAGTGCTAGTTGGCGGATTCAAGAGACCCAGTACTTC
>-|12|few|TRBV11-2|TRBJ2-7
CASSYLTYEQYF
TGTGCCAGCAGCTACCTGACCTACGAGCAGTACTTC
>-|16|few|TRBV27|TRBJ2-1
CASSLGSPDSYNEQFF
TGTGCCAGCAGTTTGGGGTCCCCGGACTCCTACAATGAGCAGTTCTTC
>TRBD1|15|-|TRBV20-1|TRBJ1-5
CSARDPGQNNQPQHF
TGCAGTGCTAGAGATCCGGGACAGAACAATCAGCCCCAGCATTTT
>TRBD1|13|-|TRBV4-1|TRBJ1-1
CASRDRDITEAFF
TGCGCCAGCAGAGACAGGGACATCACTGAAGCTTTCTTT
>TRBD2|19|-|TRBV18|TRBJ2-7
CASSPIPGTSGGSSYEQYF
TGTGCCAGCTCACCAATTCCCGGGACTAGCGGGGGAAGCTCCTACGAGCAGTACTTC